The present entry profiles one T cell receptor (beta chain) with its context. Its antigen is unknown. This entry is derived from a study of CD8+ T cells in alopecia areata. Turning to the study itself: Tofacitinib was taken orally by treated patients, and the dose was 5 to 10 mg twice daily. Disease severity was quantified as SALT score of affected scalp area. The study's findings and limits: As there was one nonresponder, how baseline CD8+ expansion relates to response remains uncertain.

Noted treatment: oral pan-JAK inhibitor, 5-10 mg twice daily. Isolation of CD4+ and CD8+ T cells from PBMCs was achieved by sorting. This CDR3 contains 14 residues. Germline V lookup: CDR1 MNHEY, CDR2 SMNVEV (reference sequence). Trimming cost V 6 bases and J 4 bases, with 15 bases left between them. Extracted from the samples, RNA was reverse transcribed into cDNA to serve as the sequencing template. Using immunoSEQ multiplex PCR, the repertoire was profiled, and TCRdb retains in-frame clones only, with some absent. The table records approximately 200,000 clones, about three fifths of them present only once.

This chain links TRBV27 with TRBJ1-1; D is uncertain. The sample consisted of CD4+ T cells sorted from blood, taken at week 4, from a patient treated with tofacitinib. The sequence was obtained from a human donor with alopecia areata. The CDR3 here is CASSPRAGITEAFF. The CDR3 nucleotides read TGTGCCAGCAGCCCGCGGGCAGGAATCACTGAAGCTTTCTTT.